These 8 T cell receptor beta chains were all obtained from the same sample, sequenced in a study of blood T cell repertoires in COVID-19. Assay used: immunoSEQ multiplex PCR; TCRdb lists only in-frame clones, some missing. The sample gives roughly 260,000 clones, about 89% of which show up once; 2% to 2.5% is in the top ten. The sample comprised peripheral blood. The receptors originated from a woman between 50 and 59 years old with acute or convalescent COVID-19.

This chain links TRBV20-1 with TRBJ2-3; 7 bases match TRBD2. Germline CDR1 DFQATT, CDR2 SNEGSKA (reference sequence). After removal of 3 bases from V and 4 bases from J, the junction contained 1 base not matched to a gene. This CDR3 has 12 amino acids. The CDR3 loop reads CSASGGADTQYF. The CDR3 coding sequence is TGCAGTGCTAGTGGGGGGGCAGATACGCAGTATTTT.

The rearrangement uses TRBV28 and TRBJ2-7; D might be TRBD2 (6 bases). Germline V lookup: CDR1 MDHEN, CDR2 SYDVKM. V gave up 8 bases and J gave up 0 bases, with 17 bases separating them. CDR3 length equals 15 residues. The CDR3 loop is CASQPPGLVSYEQYF. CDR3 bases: TGTGCCAGCCAGCCACCGGGACTGGTCTCCTACGAGCAGTACTTC.

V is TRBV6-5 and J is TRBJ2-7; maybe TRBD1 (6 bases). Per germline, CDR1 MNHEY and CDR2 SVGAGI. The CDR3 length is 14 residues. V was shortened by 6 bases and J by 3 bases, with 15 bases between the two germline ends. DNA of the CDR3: TGTGCCAGCAGATCGGGACATTCAGTCTACGAGCAGTACTTC. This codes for CASRSGHSVYEQYF.

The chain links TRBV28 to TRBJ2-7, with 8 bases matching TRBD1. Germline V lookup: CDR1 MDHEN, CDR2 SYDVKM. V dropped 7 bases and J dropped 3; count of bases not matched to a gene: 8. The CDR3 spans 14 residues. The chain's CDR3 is CASTHRDRFYEQYF. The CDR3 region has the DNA TGTGCCAGCACCCATCGGGACAGGTTCTACGAGCAGTACTTC.

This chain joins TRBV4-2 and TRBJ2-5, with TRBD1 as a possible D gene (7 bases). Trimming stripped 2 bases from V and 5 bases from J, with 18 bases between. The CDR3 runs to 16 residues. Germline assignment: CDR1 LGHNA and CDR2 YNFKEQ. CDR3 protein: CASSQKWGDSGETQYF. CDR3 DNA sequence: TGTGCCAGCAGCCAAAAATGGGGGGACAGCGGGGAGACCCAGTACTTC.

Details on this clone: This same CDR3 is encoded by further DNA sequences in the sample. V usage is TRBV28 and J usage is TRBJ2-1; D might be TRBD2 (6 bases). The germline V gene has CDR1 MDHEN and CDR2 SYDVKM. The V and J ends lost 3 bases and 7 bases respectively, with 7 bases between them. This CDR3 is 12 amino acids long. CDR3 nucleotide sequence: TGTGCCAGCAGTTTGGGGGGAAATGAGCAGTTCTTC. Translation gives CASSLGGNEQFF.

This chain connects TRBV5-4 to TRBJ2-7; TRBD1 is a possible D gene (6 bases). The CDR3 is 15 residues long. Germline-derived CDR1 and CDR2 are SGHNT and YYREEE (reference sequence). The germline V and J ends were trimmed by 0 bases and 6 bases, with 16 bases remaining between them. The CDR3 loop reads CASSLAVQGLSEQYF. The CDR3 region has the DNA TGTGCCAGCAGCTTGGCAGTTCAGGGGCTCTCCGAGCAGTACTTC.

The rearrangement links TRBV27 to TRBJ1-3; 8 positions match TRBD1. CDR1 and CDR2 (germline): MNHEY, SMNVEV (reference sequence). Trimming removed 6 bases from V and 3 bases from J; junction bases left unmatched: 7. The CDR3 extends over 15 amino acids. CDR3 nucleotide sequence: TGTGCCAGCAGGCGGGGCAGGGGGCTTGGAAACACCATATATTTT. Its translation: CASRRGRGLGNTIYF.